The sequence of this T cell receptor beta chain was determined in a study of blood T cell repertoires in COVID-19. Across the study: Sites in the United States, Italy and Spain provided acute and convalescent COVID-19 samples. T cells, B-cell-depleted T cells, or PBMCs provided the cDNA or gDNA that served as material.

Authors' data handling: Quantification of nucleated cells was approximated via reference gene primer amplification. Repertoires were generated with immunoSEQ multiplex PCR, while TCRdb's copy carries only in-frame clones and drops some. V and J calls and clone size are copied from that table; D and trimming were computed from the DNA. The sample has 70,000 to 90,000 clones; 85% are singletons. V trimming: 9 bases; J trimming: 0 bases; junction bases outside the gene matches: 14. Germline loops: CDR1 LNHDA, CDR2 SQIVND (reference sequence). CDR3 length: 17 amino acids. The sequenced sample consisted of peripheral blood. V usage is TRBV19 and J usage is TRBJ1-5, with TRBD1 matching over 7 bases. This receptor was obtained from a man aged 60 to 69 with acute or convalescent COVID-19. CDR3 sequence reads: CASSTGRDSNSNQPQHF. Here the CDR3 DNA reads TGTGCCAGCTCTACCGGCCGGGACAGTAATAGCAATCAGCCCCAGCATTTT.